This T cell receptor (beta chain) was recorded in a study of blood T cell repertoires in COVID-19. The CDR3 runs to 17 residues. CDR1 and CDR2 from the germline V gene are MNHEY and SVGEGT. The trim removed 6 bases at V and 1 base at J, leaving 9 bases unmatched. The participants were between about 18 and 90 years old and came from about two dozen US areas. The authors' processing: By means of reference gene primer amplification, nucleated cell counts were estimated. The protocol was immunoSEQ multiplex PCR, while the TCRdb copy is restricted to in-frame clones and leaves out a portion. V and J calls and clone size follow that table, whereas D and trimming were derived from the DNA. This table holds roughly 430,000 clones, around nine tenths found once.

The clonotype originates from a woman aged 18-29 years who had been exposed to COVID-19. The material sequenced was PBMCs or T cells enriched from blood (not recorded which). The chain uses TRBV6-2 or TRBV6-3 and TRBJ1-4; TRBD1 matches 9 bases. The CDR3 bases are TGTGCCAGCAGCTATCCACAGGGGGCGAGAACTAATGAAAAACTGTTTTTT. It is translated as CASSYPQGARTNEKLFF.